One sample yielded the 14 T cell receptor beta chains listed below, sequenced in a study of metastatic and nonmetastatic thyroid tumors. TCRdb reanalyzed the PCR reads via MiXCR. The profile shows roughly 23,000 clones, less than 20% of them singletons. No patient had received any treatment before thyroid surgery. The sequenced sample was adjacent normal tissue. Receptor source: a male donor with papillary thyroid cancer or a benign thyroid nodule (not recorded which). Some clones in this sample may be carry-over from other donors' samples.

There are many counts of this clone. The chain employs TRBV7-9 and TRBJ2-1; TRBD2 aligns across 7 bases. The CDR3 consists of 18 residues. Looked up from germline, CDR1 is SEHNR and CDR2 is FQNEAQ (reference sequence). The J segment lost 1 base and the V segment lost 2 bases, leaving 11 bases of the junction unmatched. CDR3 residues: CASSLRPGGSGSYNEQFF. For the CDR3, the DNA is TGTGCCAGCAGCTTACGGCCAGGCGGGAGTGGGTCCTACAATGAGCAGTTCTTC.

This clone was recorded many times. This rearrangement joins TRBV29-1 to TRBJ1-1; weak D call: TRBD1 (5 bases). The CDR3 consists of 13 residues. V was shortened by 7 bases and J by 1 base, with 13 bases between the two germline ends. Per germline, CDR1 SQVTM and CDR2 ANQGSEA. CDR3 loop: CSDSTGENTEAFF. The CDR3 DNA follows: TGCAGCGACAGCACAGGCGAGAACACTGAAGCTTTCTTT.

The chain joins TRBV12-3 or TRBV12-4 to TRBJ2-2; either TRBD1 or TRBD2 may fit D (5 bases each). Deletions cut 7 bases from V and 4 bases from J, with 22 bases between. The CDR3 is 17 amino acids. The DNA of the CDR3 is TGTGCCAGCATCCCAGACAGTGATCTGAGGGTCACCGGGGAGCTGTTTTTT. This sequence encodes CASIPDSDLRVTGELFF.

This clone counts as medium-sized. The chain combines TRBV6-1 with TRBJ2-2; a weak D match, TRBD2 (5 bases). The CDR3 covers 16 residues. V lost 6 bases and J lost 5, with 19 bases in between. CDR1 is MNHNS, CDR2 SASEGT, per germline. Here the CDR3 reads CASSPGPTTGTGELFF. The CDR3 DNA sequence: TGTGCCAGCAGCCCCGGACCCACGACGGGGACCGGGGAGCTGTTTTTT.

This clone was seen repeatedly, ten times or more. V gene TRBV25-1 combines with J gene TRBJ1-2, with a tentative D call TRBD1 (5 bases). The germline CDR1 and CDR2 sequences are MGHDK and SYGVNS. This CDR3 has 15 residues. The V end was cut by 2 bases, the J end by 6 bases, with 16 bases between. The CDR3 region has the DNA TGTGCCAGCAGTGAAGGGGACGTCGGAGGGGATGGCTACACCTTC. Translation gives CASSEGDVGGDGYTF.

This clone has ten or more counts. J is TRBJ1-5 and V is TRBV28; D is unresolved. The V and J ends lost 4 bases and 0 bases respectively, with 13 bases between them. From germline, CDR1 is MDHEN and CDR2 SYDVKM. The CDR3 is 16 amino acids. The CDR3: CASSSFSLHSNQPQHF. The CDR3 region has the DNA TGTGCCAGCAGTTCCTTCTCTTTACATAGCAATCAGCCCCAGCATTTT.

V is TRBV20-1 and J is TRBJ2-1; 14 bases are a match to TRBD2. CDR1 and CDR2 from the germline V gene are DFQATT and SNEGSKA (reference sequence). With 3 bases clipped from V and 9 bases from J, the junction kept 13 bases outside the gene matches. This CDR3 has 17 amino acids. The CDR3 bases are TGCAGTGCTAGGGGGTTTGGACTAGCGGGAGGAGTCGGTGAGCAGTTCTTC. Its protein product is CSARGFGLAGGVGEQFF.

This clone has at least ten counts. The genes are TRBV28 and TRBJ1-1; D remains unclear. This CDR3 has 14 residues. V lost 1 base, J lost 3 bases, and 9 bases lay in between. CDR1 and CDR2 (germline): MDHEN, SYDVKM. CDR3 bases: TGTGCCAGCAGTTTATCTGGGTTACACACTGAAGCTTTCTTT. Protein product: CASSLSGLHTEAFF.

This clone was found many times. In nucleotides, the CDR3 is TGCAGTGCTAGAGAGGAGGGGGAAGCTTTCTTT. Residues: CSAREEGEAFF. This rearrangement joins TRBV20-1 to TRBJ1-1; tentative D call: TRBD1 (5 bases). V was cut by 0 bases and J by 8 bases, with 7 bases left in between. The CDR3 has 11 residues. Germline-derived CDR1 and CDR2 are DFQATT and SNEGSKA (reference sequence).

The rearrangement uses TRBV12-3 or TRBV12-4 and TRBJ1-2; 9 bases fit TRBD1. Trimming took 7 bases from V and 7 from J; bases not matched to a gene: 10. The CDR3 runs to 14 residues. CDR3 coding DNA: TGTGCCAGCACTATTACAGGGGGCGTGAGTGGCTACACCTTC. This translates into CASTITGGVSGYTF.

Sample share makes this clone medium-sized. V usage is TRBV10-1 and J usage is TRBJ1-1; unclear D gene. The CDR3 is made up of 11 amino acids. V lost 11 bases to trimming and J lost 4 bases, with 11 bases between them. Germline loops: CDR1 WNHNN, CDR2 SYGVQD (reference sequence). CDR3 loop: CALTRVTEAFF. The DNA of the CDR3 is TGCGCCCTGACTAGAGTCACTGAAGCTTTCTTT.

Many counts were recorded for this clone. This chain links TRBV5-4 with TRBJ2-2; weak D call: TRBD2 (6 bases). Trimming cost V 4 bases and J 5 bases, with 12 bases left between them. The CDR3 is 14 amino acids. From germline, CDR1 is SGHNT and CDR2 YYREEE (reference sequence). Written as DNA, the CDR3 is TGTGCCAGCAGCCCGGGGGTTGAAACCGGGGAGCTGTTTTTT. Its protein is CASSPGVETGELFF.

The sample holds many counts of this clone. The chain couples TRBV4-3 to TRBJ2-1; 8 bases agree with TRBD2. The J segment lost 0 bases and the V segment lost 0 bases, leaving 4 bases of the junction unmatched. Per germline, CDR1 LGHNA and CDR2 YSLEER. The CDR3 runs to 17 residues. CDR3 loop: CASSQDGGVSSYNEQFF. CDR3 nucleotides: TGCGCCAGCAGCCAAGACGGGGGGGTTAGCTCCTACAATGAGCAGTTCTTC.

This clone was counted ten times or more. The rearrangement uses TRBV7-6 and TRBJ2-5; tentative D call: TRBD1 (5 bases). V dropped 5 bases and J dropped 1 base, with 8 bases sitting between them. Germline CDR1 is SGHVS and CDR2 is FNYEAQ. The CDR3 totals 13 residues. The CDR3 loop reads CASSVRVQETQYF. The DNA of the CDR3 is TGTGCCAGCAGCGTCAGGGTCCAAGAGACCCAGTACTTC.